The 19 T cell receptor beta chains in this list originate from one sample, sequenced in a study of blood T cell repertoires in COVID-19. Libraries were prepared by immunoSEQ multiplex PCR; TCRdb keeps only in-frame clonotypes and omits some of them. This table holds around 40,000 clones, 65% to 85% found once. Sequenced sample: peripheral blood. Receptors originate from a woman at least 80 years old with acute or convalescent COVID-19.

This clone has just one count. The gene calls are TRBV19 and TRBJ2-7; D is possibly TRBD2 (6 bases). The CDR3 totals 15 residues. V shed 7 bases and J shed 0 bases, with 16 bases lying between them. CDR1 is LNHDA and CDR2 is SQIVND in the germline V gene (reference sequence). CDR3 in DNA: TGTGCCAGTATGGGCGGAGCGGGCGGCTCCTACGAGCAGTACTTC. It is translated as CASMGGAGGSYEQYF.

The chain carries TRBV11-2 and TRBJ1-3; maybe TRBD1 (6 bases). CDR1 and CDR2 (germline): SGHAT, FQNNGV. The CDR3 runs 13 residues. V lost 4 bases, J lost 4 bases, and 8 bases lay in between. CDR3 nucleotide sequence: TGTGCCAGCAGCTCCGGACAGGGAAACACCATATATTTT. It encodes CASSSGQGNTIYF.

The chain carries TRBV28 and TRBJ1-2, with no clear D. The germline gives CDR1 MDHEN, CDR2 SYDVKM. Trimming pared 4 bases from V and 0 bases from J, leaving 6 bases between. The CDR3 covers 13 residues. The CDR3 DNA sequence: TGTGCCAGCAGTTCAATTGCTAACTATGGCTACACCTTC. Protein sequence: CASSSIANYGYTF.

The V gene is TRBV6-5, the J gene TRBJ2-3, with 8 bases identical to TRBD2. The CDR3 spans 14 residues. V was clipped by 5 bases and J by 5 bases; unmatched bases: 6. Germline values: CDR1 MNHEY, CDR2 SVGAGI. The DNA of the CDR3 is TGTGCCAGCAGTCCAGCGGGAGTGAAAGATACGCAGTATTTT. Amino acid sequence: CASSPAGVKDTQYF.

The rearrangement uses TRBV29-1 and TRBJ2-7, with TRBD1 identical over 11 bases. The CDR3 length is 16 residues. Losses at the gene ends were 4 bases for V and 4 bases for J; bases not matched to a gene: 12. Germline V gene lookup returns CDR1 SQVTM and CDR2 ANQGSEA. The CDR3 DNA reads as TGCAGCGTTGTCCCCTGGACAGGGGGCGCGGTATACGAGCAGTACTTC. Its translation: CSVVPWTGGAVYEQYF.

J is TRBJ2-2 and V is TRBV5-6; no definite D call. V lost 3 bases and J 4 bases, leaving 10 bases between the germline ends. There are 14 residues in the CDR3. Per the germline V gene, CDR1 is SGHDT and CDR2 is YYEEEE. CDR3 loop: CASSSRVSTGELFF. In nucleotides, the CDR3 is TGTGCCAGCAGCTCTCGGGTCTCCACCGGGGAGCTGTTTTTT.

The chain combines TRBV5-1 with TRBJ2-1; no definite D call. Germline CDR1 and CDR2: SGHRS and YFSETQ. This CDR3 is built from 16 residues. V was clipped by 3 bases and J by 3 bases, with 16 bases between them. The CDR3 region is CASSSVVTNGYNEQFF. CDR3 nucleotide sequence: TGCGCCAGCAGCTCGGTAGTTACCAATGGCTACAATGAGCAGTTCTTC.

The chain has TRBV18 and TRBJ2-7; 12 positions match TRBD2. CDR3 length: 14 residues. Germline assignment: CDR1 KGHSH and CDR2 LQKENI. J lost 5 bases, V lost 6 bases, and 5 bases had no gene match. The CDR3 here is CASSEGLAGNEQYF. The CDR3 nucleotides are TGTGCCAGCTCGGAGGGACTAGCGGGTAACGAGCAGTACTTC.

This rearrangement joins TRBV27 to TRBJ1-2; D might be TRBD1 (5 bases). The V gene's germline CDR1 is MNHEY and CDR2 SMNVEV (reference sequence). This CDR3 region has 14 residues. The V and J ends lost 7 bases and 4 bases respectively, with 16 bases between them. The DNA for the CDR3 is TGTGCCAGCACATCCGGAGACAGTACCTATGGCTACACCTTC. Its translation: CASTSGDSTYGYTF.

The chain couples TRBV13 to TRBJ2-1, with D perhaps TRBD2 (6 bases). V lost 8 bases to trimming and J lost 7 bases, with 9 bases between them. Germline V gene sequence: CDR1 PRHDT, CDR2 FYEKMQ (reference sequence). The CDR3 length is 11 residues. This CDR3 reads CASGRINEQFF. DNA for the CDR3: TGTGCCAGCGGGAGGATAAATGAGCAGTTCTTC.

This clone was found once. The rearrangement uses TRBV5-6 and TRBJ2-1; 9 bases are a match to TRBD2. The CDR3 spans 13 residues. Germline CDR1 is SGHDT and CDR2 is YYEEEE. V was pared by 2 bases and J by 8 bases, with 2 bases of the junction left unmatched. CDR3 region: CASSFSGRDEQFF. Here the CDR3 DNA reads TGTGCCAGCAGCTTTAGCGGGAGAGATGAGCAGTTCTTC.

The chain couples TRBV20-1 to TRBJ1-2, with D perhaps TRBD1 (5 bases). Trimming cost V 2 bases and J 6 bases, with 7 bases left between them. Germline CDR1 reads DFQATT; CDR2 reads SNEGSKA (reference sequence). The CDR3 loop spans 11 amino acids. The CDR3 protein is CSARQGNGYTF. CDR3 sequence (DNA): TGCAGTGCTAGACAGGGAAATGGCTACACCTTC.

The chain employs TRBV19 and TRBJ1-4; tentative D call: TRBD1 (6 bases). CDR1 and CDR2 (germline): LNHDA, SQIVND (reference sequence). The CDR3 extends over 14 amino acids. Trimming removed 5 bases from V and 3 bases from J, with 10 bases in between. The CDR3: CASSWGGPNEKLFF. For the CDR3, the DNA is TGTGCCAGTAGTTGGGGGGGCCCTAATGAAAAACTGTTTTTT.

This clone turned up a few times. The CDR3 DNA reads TGTGCCAGTAGTATAGGGACTACTCCAAATACGCAGTATTTT. It specifies CASSIGTTPNTQYF. The chain uses TRBV19 and TRBJ2-3; TRBD2 is a possible D gene (6 bases). Trimming removed 1 base from V and 7 bases from J, with 12 bases in between. This CDR3 spans 14 amino acids. Germline CDR1 reads LNHDA; CDR2 reads SQIVND (reference sequence).

This chain joins TRBV30 and TRBJ2-1; 7 bases align to TRBD2. Germline loops: CDR1 GTSNPN, CDR2 SVGIG (reference sequence). The CDR3 has 13 amino acids. V lost 3 bases, J lost 12 bases, and 11 bases stayed unmatched. The DNA for the CDR3 is TGTGCCTGGAGATCCCCGCAGCGGGAAGTGCAGTTCTTC. Translating it yields CAWRSPQREVQFF.

CDR3 region: CASSLQGRTEAFF. For the CDR3, the DNA is TGTGCCAGCAGTTTACAGGGAAGGACTGAAGCTTTCTTT. The chain carries TRBV12-3 or TRBV12-4 and TRBJ1-1, with a weak D call TRBD1 (5 bases). CDR3 length: 13 residues. V was cut by 2 bases and J by 5 bases, with 9 bases left in between.

The chain combines TRBV6-5 with TRBJ1-2, with 7 positions matching TRBD1. The CDR3 runs 14 residues. From germline, CDR1 is MNHEY and CDR2 SVGAGI. Trimming at V came to 6 bases and at J to 7 bases, leaving 11 bases not matched to a gene. This chain's CDR3 is CASSATGVSGGYTF. Written as DNA, the CDR3 is TGTGCCAGCAGCGCTACAGGGGTTTCGGGTGGCTACACCTTC.

The rearrangement links TRBV28 to TRBJ1-1; D uncertain. Germline V CDR1 and CDR2: MDHEN, SYDVKM. The CDR3 has 11 residues. Trimming removed 1 base at V and 8 bases at J, with 5 bases between. The CDR3 is CASSLSREAFF. The DNA of the CDR3 is TGTGCCAGCAGTTTATCACGGGAAGCTTTCTTT.

This clone was seen more than once but under ten times. This CDR3 reads CASSPQALNTEAFF. The CDR3 DNA reads as TGCGCCAGCAGCCCACAGGCCCTGAACACTGAAGCTTTCTTT. The chain is built from TRBV5-1 and TRBJ1-1; possibly TRBD1 for D (5 bases). The CDR3 is 14 residues long. Trimming removed 4 bases at V and 0 bases at J, with 10 bases between. From germline, CDR1 is SGHRS and CDR2 YFSETQ.